Below, 21 T cell receptor beta chains from the same sample are listed, as sequenced in a study of T cell responses to AZD1222 COVID-19 vaccine. Sequenced by immunoSEQ multiplex PCR; TCRdb stores in-frame clones only, minus some. Counted here are tens of thousands of clones, 80% to 85% occurring once; the ten biggest clones make up 9% to 14%. This material consisted of peripheral blood, taken on day 0 of AZD1222 vaccination. These receptors originate from an adult in good health.

The chain is built from TRBV6-6 and TRBJ2-7, with D unresolved. The CDR3 spans 12 residues. Germline CDR1 is MNHNY and CDR2 is SVGAGI (reference sequence). V shed 5 bases and J shed 0 bases, with 5 bases lying between them. This CDR3 reads CASSSVSYEQYF. For the CDR3, the DNA is TGTGCCAGCAGTAGCGTCTCCTACGAGCAGTACTTC.

The chain carries TRBV5-1 and TRBJ2-2; D is unresolved. Germline V CDR1 and CDR2: SGHRS, YFSETQ. V lost 0 bases and J 0 bases, leaving 6 bases between the germline ends. The CDR3 length is 15 residues. CDR3 sequence reads: CASSLVQTNTGELFF. DNA for the CDR3: TGCGCCAGCAGCTTGGTGCAGACGAACACCGGGGAGCTGTTTTTT.

The chain couples TRBV9 to TRBJ1-6; a weak D match, TRBD1 (5 bases). The CDR3 extends over 15 amino acids. Germline loops: CDR1 SGDLS, CDR2 YYNGEE. The V gene lost 4 bases and the J gene lost 0 bases, with 8 bases spanning the gap. DNA for the CDR3: TGTGCCAGCAGCCAGACAGTCTCCTATAATTCACCCCTCCACTTT. Its translation: CASSQTVSYNSPLHF.

The V call is TRBV5-1, the J call TRBJ2-3; TRBD2 matches at 14 bases. From germline, CDR1 is SGHRS and CDR2 YFSETQ. The CDR3 consists of 16 residues. After removal of 4 bases from V and 3 bases from J, the junction contained 4 bases not matched to a gene. The CDR3 reads CASSPGTSGGTDTQYF. For the CDR3, the DNA is TGCGCCAGCAGCCCCGGGACTAGCGGGGGTACAGATACGCAGTATTTT.

The J gene is TRBJ2-7, the V gene TRBV2, with 9 positions matching TRBD1. This CDR3 is built from 13 residues. In germline, CDR1 is SNHLY, CDR2 FYNNEI. V lost 4 bases and J lost 3; bases outside the gene matches: 1. This chain's CDR3 is CASSGDRVYEQYF. CDR3 bases: TGTGCCAGCAGTGGGGACAGGGTCTACGAGCAGTACTTC.

This chain uses TRBV5-1 with TRBJ1-4, with 9 bases fitting TRBD1. There are 16 residues in the CDR3. V was pared by 4 bases and J by 8 bases, with 12 bases of the junction left unmatched. Germline values: CDR1 SGHRS, CDR2 YFSETQ. The CDR3 is CASSLGTGGLGEKLFF. CDR3 DNA: TGCGCCAGCAGCCTTGGAACAGGGGGCTTGGGGGAAAAACTGTTTTTT. Combining the CDR3 with reference TRBV5-1 and TRBJ1-4 gives the whole variable domain KAGVTQTPRYLIKTRGQQVTLSCSPISGHRSVSWYQQTPGQGLQFLFEYFSETQRNKGNFPGRFSGRQFSNSRSEMNVSTLELGDSALYLCASSLGTGGLGEKLFFGSGTQLSVL.

The rearrangement joins TRBV6-5 to TRBJ2-7; tentative D call: TRBD1 (6 bases). V was pared by 2 bases and J by 6 bases, with 17 bases between. The germline V gene encodes CDR1 MNHEY and CDR2 SVGAGI. The CDR3 sequence is 15 residues long. This CDR3 is CASSYGLRGWGEQYF. CDR3 nucleotides: TGTGCCAGCAGTTACGGGCTCAGGGGTTGGGGCGAGCAGTACTTC.

CDR3 nucleotides: TGTGCCAGCAGCTTGGGGGTCAATCAGCCCCAGCATTTT. As protein: CASSLGVNQPQHF. The chain joins TRBV11-2 to TRBJ1-5; tentative D call: TRBD1 (5 bases). The CDR3 is made up of 13 amino acids. Germline V gives CDR1 SGHAT, CDR2 FQNNGV. Trimming took 3 bases from V and 3 from J, leaving 6 bases between them.

CDR3: CASSPREGRETQYF. DNA of the CDR3: TGTGCCAGCTCACCCAGAGAGGGACGCGAGACCCAGTACTTC. The chain couples TRBV18 to TRBJ2-5; D tentatively reads TRBD1 or TRBD2 (5 bases each). Trimming stripped 3 bases from V and 5 bases from J, with 13 bases between. CDR3 length: 14 amino acids. Germline CDR1 is KGHSH and CDR2 is LQKENI.

The sample holds one count of this clone. The genes are TRBV7-4 and TRBJ2-7, with D maybe TRBD2 (6 bases). Germline V gives CDR1 SGHVT, CDR2 SQSDAQ. The length of the CDR3 is 15 residues. V was shortened by 5 bases and J by 5 bases, with 19 bases between the two germline ends. Here the CDR3 reads CASSLPRRGSHEQYF. Written as DNA, the CDR3 is TGTGCCAGCAGCCTACCTCGGCGGGGTTCCCACGAGCAGTACTTC.

The V call is TRBV18, the J call TRBJ1-1; D is perhaps TRBD1 (6 bases). Germline V gene data show CDR1 as KGHSH and CDR2 as LQKENI. This CDR3 is built from 15 residues. Trimming shortened V by 0 bases and J by 4 bases, and 12 bases separated the two germline ends. The CDR3 here is CASSPPYLGATEAFF. The DNA for the CDR3 is TGTGCCAGCTCACCACCTTACCTGGGGGCCACTGAAGCTTTCTTT.

This chain links TRBV28 with TRBJ1-6; 7 bases are a match to TRBD1. Per the germline V gene, CDR1 is MDHEN and CDR2 is SYDVKM. V shed 4 bases and J 8 bases; nucleotides not matched to a gene: 8. The CDR3 is 15 residues long. The CDR3 bases are TGTGCCAGCAGTTCGGGACAGACACGATATTCACCCCTCCACTTT. Translated, it gives CASSSGQTRYSPLHF.

The chain carries TRBV18 and TRBJ2-2, with TRBD2 matching 8 bases. Per germline, CDR1 KGHSH and CDR2 LQKENI. J lost 1 base, V lost 3 bases, and 10 bases had no gene match. This CDR3 comprises 18 residues. The DNA of the CDR3 is TGTGCCAGCTCACCCTCCGGGGGGGCCCTATTGAACACCGGGGAGCTGTTTTTT. Translated: CASSPSGGALLNTGELFF.

This clone was counted once. The genes are TRBV12-3 or TRBV12-4 and TRBJ2-3; D call uncertain. The ends were cut back, 5 bases at V and 6 bases at J, with 9 bases in the middle. The length of the CDR3 is 12 residues. In nucleotides, the CDR3 is TGTGCCAGCAGTATCATGGGTGATACGCAGTATTTT. Its protein is CASSIMGDTQYF.

The V call is TRBV5-1, the J call TRBJ1-1, with no clear D. Looked up from germline, CDR1 is SGHRS and CDR2 is YFSETQ. CDR3 size: 17 residues. V was cut by 0 bases and J by 5 bases, with 20 bases left in between. This chain's CDR3 is CASSLALSGASGTEAFF. The CDR3 DNA follows: TGCGCCAGCAGCTTGGCCTTGTCAGGAGCGTCGGGGACTGAAGCTTTCTTT.

The rearrangement uses TRBV20-1 and TRBJ2-1; D may be TRBD1 or TRBD2 (6 bases each). The V gene lost 3 bases and the J gene lost 0 bases, with 15 bases spanning the gap. From germline, CDR1 is DFQATT and CDR2 SNEGSKA (reference sequence). The CDR3 spans 16 residues. The CDR3 DNA reads as TGCAGTGCTAGTTTAGATCCGGGGGCCTCCTACAATGAGCAGTTCTTC. Protein product: CSASLDPGASYNEQFF.

The rearrangement links TRBV6-5 to TRBJ1-2; no clear D gene. The ends were cut back, 4 bases at V and 2 bases at J, with 14 bases in the middle. The CDR3 length is 15 residues. CDR1 and CDR2 from the germline V gene are MNHEY and SVGAGI. The CDR3 DNA reads TGTGCCAGCAGTTTCCTCGGGGATCCGAACTATGGCTACACCTTC. Amino acid sequence: CASSFLGDPNYGYTF.

The CDR3 DNA is TGTGCCAGCAGTCCCGTGCAGGGGGTCGTTAATGCTTTGGCCCAGCATTTT. The encoded protein is CASSPVQGVVNALAQHF. The chain is built from TRBV6-6 and TRBJ1-5; TRBD1 matches 7 bases. This CDR3 has 17 residues. The V and J ends lost 5 bases and 11 bases, in that order; junction bases with no gene match: 21. Germline values: CDR1 MNHNY, CDR2 SVGAGI (reference sequence).

The V and J genes are TRBV6-5 and TRBJ1-1; 10 bases align to TRBD1. The germline V gene has CDR1 MNHEY and CDR2 SVGAGI. Losses at the gene ends were 6 bases for V and 7 bases for J; bases not matched to a gene: 5. This CDR3 is built from 13 residues. The CDR3 DNA reads as TGTGCCAGCAGAGCGACAGGGGGCGGTGAAGCTTTCTTT. This sequence encodes CASRATGGGEAFF.

This chain connects TRBV10-2 to TRBJ2-3; D is perhaps TRBD1 or TRBD2 (5 bases each). The CDR3 spans 14 residues. V lost 7 bases and J 5 bases, leaving 16 bases between the germline ends. CDR1 WSHSY and CDR2 SAAADI come from the germline V gene. CDR3 residues: CASNGQGGRDTQYF. CDR3 coding DNA: TGCGCCAGCAATGGACAAGGAGGAAGAGATACGCAGTATTTT.

The chain couples TRBV11-2 to TRBJ2-2; D not resolved. Trimming removed 1 base from V and 6 bases from J, with 12 bases in between. The germline V gene has CDR1 SGHAT and CDR2 FQNNGV. This CDR3 is 15 amino acids long. In DNA, the CDR3 is TGTGCCAGCAGCTTAGTTTGGTTAGTAGCCGGGGAGCTGTTTTTT. Translation gives CASSLVWLVAGELFF. Full variable domain (remainder filled in from reference TRBV11-2 and TRBJ2-2): EAGVAQSPRYKIIEKRQSVAFWCNPISGHATLYWYQQILGQGPKLLIQFQNNGVVDDSQLPKDRFSAERLKGVDSTLKIQPAKLEDSAVYLCASSLVWLVAGELFFGEGSRLTVL.